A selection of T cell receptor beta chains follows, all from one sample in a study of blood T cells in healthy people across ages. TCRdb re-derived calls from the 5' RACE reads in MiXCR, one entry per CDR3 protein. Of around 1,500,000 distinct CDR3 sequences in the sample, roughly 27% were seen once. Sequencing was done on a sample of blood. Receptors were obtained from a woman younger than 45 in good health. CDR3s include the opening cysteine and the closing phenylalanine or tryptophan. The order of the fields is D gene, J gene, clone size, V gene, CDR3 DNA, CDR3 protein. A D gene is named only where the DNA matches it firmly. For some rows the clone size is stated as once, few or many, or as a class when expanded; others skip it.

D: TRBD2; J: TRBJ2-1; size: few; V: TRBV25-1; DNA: TGTGCCAGCAGTGAATTAGCGGGGGGAGCCTACAATGAGCAGTTCTTC; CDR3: CASSELAGGAYNEQFF
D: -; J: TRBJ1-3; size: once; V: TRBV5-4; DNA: TGTGCCAGCAGCTTGGTCCGCGGTGATAGGGGAAACACCATATATTTT; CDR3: CASSLVRGDRGNTIYF
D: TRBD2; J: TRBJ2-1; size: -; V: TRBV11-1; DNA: TGTGCCAGCAGCTGGGGGGTAGGGGCGCGTAGCGGGAGCCTTCTAAGACATGAGCAGTTCTTC; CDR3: CASSWGVGARSGSLLRHEQFF
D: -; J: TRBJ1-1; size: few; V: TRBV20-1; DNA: TGCAGTGCTAGCCCCGGGACGACCTACACTGAAGCTTTCTTT; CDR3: CSASPGTTYTEAFF
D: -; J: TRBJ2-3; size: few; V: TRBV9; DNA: TGTGCCAGCAGCGCCGTGAGGTCGGATACGCAGTATTTT; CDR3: CASSAVRSDTQYF
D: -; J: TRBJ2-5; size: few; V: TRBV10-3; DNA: TGTGCCATCAGTAATCAAGAGACCCAGTACTTC; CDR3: CAISNQETQYF
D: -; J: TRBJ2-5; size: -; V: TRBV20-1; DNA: TGCAGTGCTAGAGCCCCCTCTGGGGGGACCCAGTACTTC; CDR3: CSARAPSGGTQYF
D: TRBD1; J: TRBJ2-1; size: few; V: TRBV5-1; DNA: TGCGCCAGCAGCTTGGCCGGAGGACAGGGGTACAATGAGCAGTTCTTC; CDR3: CASSLAGGQGYNEQFF
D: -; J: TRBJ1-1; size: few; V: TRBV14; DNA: TGTGCCAGCAGCCAATCAGGTCTAGCTTTCTTT; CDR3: CASSQSGLAFF
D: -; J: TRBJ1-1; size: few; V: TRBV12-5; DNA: TGTGCTAGTGCCCCTATCCTTGGGACTGAAGCTTTCTTT; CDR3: CASAPILGTEAFF
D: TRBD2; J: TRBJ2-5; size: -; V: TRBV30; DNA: TGTGCCTGGGTAGGGACTAGTAACAATGAGCAGTACTTC; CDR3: CAWVGTSNNEQYF
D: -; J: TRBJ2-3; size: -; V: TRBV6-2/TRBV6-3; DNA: TGTGCCAGCAGTTTCCCGGGGACTCCTGCAGATACGCAGTATTTT; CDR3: CASSFPGTPADTQYF
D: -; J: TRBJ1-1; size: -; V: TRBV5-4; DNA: TGTGCCAGCAGCTTGGGGGGCGCGGGGTACACTGAAGCTTTCTTT; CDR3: CASSLGGAGYTEAFF
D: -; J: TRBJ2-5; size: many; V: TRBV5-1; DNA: TGCGCCAGCAGCTTGGAGCCGGGACTGGGCGAGACCCAGTACTTC; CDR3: CASSLEPGLGETQYF